The 18 T cell receptor beta chains below were found in one sample sequenced in a study of T cells in Graves' hyperthyroidism and ophthalmopathy. RNA transcripts yielded amplified TCR beta CDR3 regions. The HTBI primer set served for first-round RT-PCR of the TCR CDR3. TCRdb reanalysed the multiplex PCR reads using MiXCR and keeps one entry per CDR3 protein. This sample has about 210,000 distinct CDR3 sequences, with approximately 20% found just once. Sequencing was performed on blood. Receptor source: a man aged 35 to 55 with Graves' hyperthyroidism.

The CDR3 DNA follows: TGTGCCAGCAGCCCGGCGCGGAGGCTACTGGGAGCCAACGTCCTGACTTTC. Translating gives CASSPARRLLGANVLTF. The chain is built from TRBV7-9 and TRBJ2-6; D might be TRBD2 (5 bases). The germline gives CDR1 SEHNR, CDR2 FQNEAQ (reference sequence). Trimming took 5 bases from V and 7 from J, leaving 21 bases between them. The CDR3 has 17 residues.

This clonotype was seen repeatedly, ten times or more. This sequence joins TRBV20-1 and TRBJ2-3; TRBD2 agrees at 9 bases. V shed 3 bases and J 4 bases; nucleotides not matched to a gene: 8. CDR1 and CDR2 from the germline V gene are DFQATT and SNEGSKA (reference sequence). The CDR3 sequence is 15 residues long. The CDR3 region is CSASMSAGGPDTQYF. Here the CDR3 DNA reads TGCAGTGCTAGTATGTCTGCGGGGGGGCCAGATACGCAGTATTTT.

Many counts were recorded for this clonotype. This chain connects TRBV7-2 to TRBJ2-3; D is undetermined. Trimming pared 5 bases from V and 3 bases from J, leaving 9 bases between. The CDR3 is made up of 13 amino acids. Germline CDR1 reads SGHTA; CDR2 reads FQGNSA. CDR3 residues: CASSNMVTDTQYF. CDR3 DNA sequence: TGTGCCAGCAGCAATATGGTGACAGATACGCAGTATTTT.

This clonotype occurred many times. The chain links TRBV30 to TRBJ1-2; D remains unclear. Germline V gene sequence: CDR1 GTSNPN, CDR2 SVGIG (reference sequence). The germline V and J ends were trimmed by 6 bases and 3 bases, with 11 bases remaining between them. The length of the CDR3 is 12 residues. CDR3 sequence: CACNLGHYGYTF. CDR3 DNA sequence: TGTGCCTGTAATCTCGGACACTATGGCTACACCTTC.

As concerns this clonotype: This sequence may be a read error, since a much larger clone differs from it by one base. DNA for the CDR3: TGTGCCAGCAGTGACAGGGATGGCTACACCTTC. Its translation is CASSDRDGYTF. The chain links TRBV12-3 or TRBV12-4 to TRBJ1-2; 7 positions agree with TRBD1. Trimming cost V 5 bases and J 6 bases; bases outside gene matches: 0. This CDR3 has 11 residues.

This clonotype was found many times. The chain couples TRBV5-6 to TRBJ2-7; no clear D gene. Germline V gene lookup returns CDR1 SGHDT and CDR2 YYEEEE. The germline V and J ends were trimmed by 1 base and 3 bases, with 8 bases remaining between them. There are 13 residues in the CDR3. CDR3 sequence (DNA): TGTGCCAGCAGCTTGATGTCCGACTACGAGCAGTACTTC. As protein: CASSLMSDYEQYF.

This clonotype was seen ten or more times. The CDR3 sequence is CATSDSTPPDTEQFF. The CDR3 DNA follows: TGTGCCACCAGTGACTCAACCCCCCCAGACACGGAGCAGTTCTTC. The chain joins TRBV24-1 to TRBJ2-1; no clear D gene. The CDR3 runs 15 residues. CDR1 KGHDR and CDR2 SFDVKD come from the germline V gene. Trimming shortened V by 4 bases and J by 10 bases, and 19 bases separated the two germline ends.

This clonotype was observed many times. J is TRBJ1-3 and V is TRBV7-2, with D possibly matching TRBD1 (6 bases). Germline CDR1 and CDR2: SGHTA and FQGNSA. The V end was cut by 5 bases, the J end by 8 bases, with 13 bases between. The CDR3 is 13 residues long. Here the CDR3 DNA reads TGTGCCAGCAGCAAAGACAGGCGAGACACCATATATTTT. Translating it yields CASSKDRRDTIYF.

This clonotype was seen repeatedly, ten times or more. The V and J genes are TRBV7-9 and TRBJ2-7; TRBD2 is a possible D gene (6 bases). Germline V gene data show CDR1 as SEHNR and CDR2 as FQNEAQ (reference sequence). This CDR3 region has 16 residues. V was pared by 5 bases and J by 0 bases, with 17 bases between. The CDR3 loop reads CASSPRGAGTSYEQYF. The CDR3 DNA sequence: TGTGCCAGCAGCCCTCGGGGTGCGGGAACCTCCTACGAGCAGTACTTC. Filled out from reference TRBV7-9 and TRBJ2-7, the complete variable domain reads DTGVSQNPRHKITKRGQNVTFRCDPISEHNRLYWYRQTLGQGPEFLTYFQNEAQLEKSRLLSDRFSAERPKGSFSTLEIQRTEQGDSAMYLCASSPRGAGTSYEQYFGPGTRLTVT.

This clonotype was seen repeatedly, ten times or more. The chain employs TRBV30 and TRBJ2-3; 8 bases agree with TRBD2. CDR1 GTSNPN and CDR2 SVGIG come from the germline V gene (reference sequence). This CDR3 comprises 17 residues. V gave up 0 bases and J gave up 4 bases; unmatched junction bases: 12. CDR3 sequence: CAWSVQDPGGPSDTQYF. In DNA, the CDR3 is TGTGCCTGGAGTGTACAGGATCCGGGGGGGCCCTCAGATACGCAGTATTTT.

This clonotype showed up just a few times. This chain connects TRBV20-1 to TRBJ1-1; TRBD1 matches at 8 bases. CDR3 size: 13 residues. Germline CDR1 DFQATT, CDR2 SNEGSKA (reference sequence). V dropped 6 bases and J dropped 0; count of bases not matched to a gene: 3. CDR3 coding DNA: TGCAGTGCCCCGGGACAGGTGAACACTGAAGCTTTCTTT. It yields the protein CSAPGQVNTEAFF.

There are many counts of this clonotype. The chain has TRBV7-8 and TRBJ1-5; D perhaps matches TRBD1 (5 bases). The CDR3 loop spans 17 amino acids. Trimming took off 5 bases at V and 1 base at J, with 18 bases between the two ends. Germline V gives CDR1 SGHVS, CDR2 FQNEAQ. The CDR3 bases are TGTGCCAGCAGCCCCCCCCTGCGGGGGATCAGCAATCAGCCCCAGCATTTT. It codes for CASSPPLRGISNQPQHF.

V gene TRBV11-2 combines with J gene TRBJ2-3; D unresolved. The V end was cut by 3 bases, the J end by 6 bases, with 7 bases between. The CDR3 spans 12 residues. CDR1 SGHAT and CDR2 FQNNGV come from the germline V gene. The CDR3 nucleotides read TGTGCCAGCAGCTTCTCATATGATACGCAGTATTTT. Translated: CASSFSYDTQYF.

This clonotype has at least ten counts. The V call is TRBV15, the J call TRBJ2-1; TRBD2 matches 8 bases. V dropped 0 bases and J dropped 8; count of bases not matched to a gene: 12. CDR1 is LNHNV, CDR2 YYDKDF, per germline (reference sequence). The CDR3 totals 17 residues. The CDR3 DNA sequence: TGTGCCACCAGCAGAGATGTGGTGGCGGGGGGCGGGGATGAGCAGTTCTTC. Amino acids: CATSRDVVAGGGDEQFF.

J is TRBJ1-1 and V is TRBV29-1; D uncertain. Trimming cost V 7 bases and J 8 bases, with 17 bases left between them. This CDR3 is 12 amino acids long. Germline loops: CDR1 SQVTM, CDR2 ANQGSEA. The CDR3 region has the DNA TGCAGCGCGAGTAGACATCTGCCAGAAGCTTTCTTT. Protein: CSASRHLPEAFF. The complete variable domain, with remaining parts taken from reference TRBV29-1 and TRBJ1-1, reads SAVISQKPSRDICQRGTSLTIQCQVDSQVTMMFWYRQQPGQSLTLIATANQGSEATYESGFVIDKFPISRPNLTFSTLTVSNMSPEDSSIYLCSASRHLPEAFFGQGTRLTVV.

This clonotype was recorded at least ten times. The chain carries TRBV5-1 and TRBJ2-7, with 8 bases identical to TRBD1. Germline V gives CDR1 SGHRS, CDR2 YFSETQ. V shed 7 bases and J 4 bases; nucleotides not matched to a gene: 7. There are 13 residues in the CDR3. CDR3 loop: CASGVGQEYEQYF. DNA for the CDR3: TGCGCCAGCGGAGTGGGACAGGAGTACGAGCAGTACTTC.

This clonotype was detected a few times. This chain joins TRBV29-1 and TRBJ1-1; D remains unclear. CDR1 is SQVTM, CDR2 ANQGSEA, per germline. Trimming removed 7 bases at V and 0 bases at J, with 9 bases between. This CDR3 comprises 12 residues. CDR3 residues: CSGIKMNTEAFF. The CDR3 region has the DNA TGCAGCGGTATAAAGATGAACACTGAAGCTTTCTTT.

This clonotype was counted ten times or more. The J gene is TRBJ2-7, the V gene TRBV30, with 9 positions matching TRBD1. Germline values: CDR1 GTSNPN, CDR2 SVGIG (reference sequence). The length of the CDR3 is 14 residues. J was trimmed by 5 bases and V by 4 bases; bases with no gene match: 9. This CDR3 is CAWNPGQGPDEQYF. Here the CDR3 DNA reads TGTGCCTGGAATCCGGGACAGGGTCCCGACGAGCAGTACTTC.